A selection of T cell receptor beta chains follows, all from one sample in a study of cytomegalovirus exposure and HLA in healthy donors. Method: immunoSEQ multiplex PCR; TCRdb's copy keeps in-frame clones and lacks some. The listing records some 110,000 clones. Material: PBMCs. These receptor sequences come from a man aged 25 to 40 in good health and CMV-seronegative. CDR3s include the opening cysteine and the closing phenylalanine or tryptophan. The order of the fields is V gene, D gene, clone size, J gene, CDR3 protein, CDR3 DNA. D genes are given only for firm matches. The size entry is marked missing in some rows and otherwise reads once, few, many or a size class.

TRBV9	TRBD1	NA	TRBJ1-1	CASNVGEGGHTEAFF	TGTGCCAGCAACGTAGGTGAAGGGGGCCACACTGAAGCTTTCTTT
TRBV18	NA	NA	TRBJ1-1	CASSRQNTEAFF	TGTGCCAGCTCACGGCAGAACACTGAAGCTTTCTTT
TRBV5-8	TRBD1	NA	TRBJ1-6	CASRDRGDSPLHF	TGTGCCAGCAGGGACAGGGGAGATTCACCCCTCCACTTT
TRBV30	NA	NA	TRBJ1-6	CAWTGTPNSPLHF	TGTGCCTGGACAGGGACACCCAATTCACCCCTCCACTTT
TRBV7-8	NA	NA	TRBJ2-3	CASSLALGGDTQYF	TGTGCCAGCAGCTTAGCGCTCGGCGGAGATACGCAGTATTTT
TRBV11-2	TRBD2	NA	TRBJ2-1	CASSLVRTSGGYNEQFF	TGTGCCAGCAGCTTAGTAAGGACTAGCGGGGGGTACAATGAGCAGTTCTTC
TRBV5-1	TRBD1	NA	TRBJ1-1	CASSPQGGAEAFF	TGCGCCAGCAGCCCTCAGGGGGGAGCTGAAGCTTTCTTT
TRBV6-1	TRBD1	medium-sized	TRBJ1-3	CASSAPGQGRGTIYF	TGTGCCAGCAGTGCTCCGGGACAGGGGCGAGGCACCATATATTTT
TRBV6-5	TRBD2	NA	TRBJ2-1	CASSYPGGYNEQFF	TGTGCCAGCAGTTATCCGGGGGGCTACAATGAGCAGTTCTTC
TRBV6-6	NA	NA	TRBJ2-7	CASSYSGAFSYEQYF	TGTGCCAGCAGTTACTCAGGGGCTTTCTCCTACGAGCAGTACTTC
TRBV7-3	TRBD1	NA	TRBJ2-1	CASSLTGGSGDEQFF	TGTGCCAGCAGCTTGACAGGGGGCTCAGGGGATGAGCAGTTCTTC
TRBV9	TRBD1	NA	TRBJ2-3	CASSRQGVRADTQYF	TGTGCCAGCAGCCGACAGGGGGTCAGGGCAGATACGCAGTATTTT
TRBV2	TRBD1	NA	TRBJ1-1	CASRGTGGGTEAFF	TGTGCCAGCAGGGGGACAGGGGGAGGCACTGAAGCTTTCTTT
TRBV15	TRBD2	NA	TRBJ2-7	CATGRRMKGLGIYEQYF	TGTGCCACCGGACGTCGGATGAAAGGACTAGGGATCTACGAGCAGTACTTC
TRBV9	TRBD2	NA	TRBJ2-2	CASSVRGANTGELFF	TGTGCCAGCAGCGTACGGGGGGCGAACACCGGGGAGCTGTTTTTT
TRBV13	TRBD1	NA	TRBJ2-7	CASSLDRGLQEQYF	TGTGCCAGCAGCTTAGACAGGGGGCTCCAAGAGCAGTACTTC
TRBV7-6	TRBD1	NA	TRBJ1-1	CASSLGRDRWDTEAFF	TGTGCCAGCAGCTTAGGCCGGGACAGATGGGACACTGAAGCTTTCTTT
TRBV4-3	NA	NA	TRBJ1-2	CASSQDLVGGIDGYTF	TGCGCCAGCAGCCAAGATCTGGTAGGAGGAATAGATGGCTACACCTTC
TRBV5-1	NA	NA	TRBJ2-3	CASSYGTSTDTQYF	TGCGCCAGCAGTTACGGGACTAGCACAGATACGCAGTATTTT
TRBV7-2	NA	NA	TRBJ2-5	CASSLSVEAGKYF	TGTGCCAGCAGCTTATCAGTCGAGGCCGGGAAGTACTTC
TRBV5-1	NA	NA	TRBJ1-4	CASSLVAGSATNEKLFF	TGCGCCAGCAGCTTGGTGGCGGGATCGGCTACTAATGAAAAACTGTTTTTT
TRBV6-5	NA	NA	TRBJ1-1	CASSLTNRGLTEAFF	TGTGCCAGCAGCCTCACAAATCGGGGTCTGACTGAAGCTTTCTTT
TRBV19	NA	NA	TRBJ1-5	CARGEGRNQPQHF	TGTGCCAGAGGGGAGGGGCGCAATCAGCCCCAGCATTTT
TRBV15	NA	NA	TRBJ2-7	CATSSGTLEQYF	TGTGCCACCAGCAGCGGGACACTCGAGCAGTACTTC
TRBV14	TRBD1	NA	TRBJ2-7	CASSRSSGRGPIEQYF	TGTGCCAGCAGCCGGAGTTCGGGAAGGGGGCCTATAGAGCAGTACTTC
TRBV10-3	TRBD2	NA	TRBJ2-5	CAISAVSGGQETQYF	TGTGCCATCAGTGCGGTTAGCGGGGGCCAAGAGACCCAGTACTTC
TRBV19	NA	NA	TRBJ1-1	CASIPRQGWTEAFF	TGTGCCAGTATCCCGAGGCAGGGGTGGACTGAAGCTTTCTTT
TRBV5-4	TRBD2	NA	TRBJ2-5	CASSLGGLAGGQETQYF	TGTGCCAGCAGCTTGGGGGGACTAGCGGGGGGTCAAGAGACCCAGTACTTC
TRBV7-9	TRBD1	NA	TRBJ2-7	CASSFGQGVTYEQYF	TGTGCCAGCAGCTTCGGACAGGGGGTTACCTACGAGCAGTACTTC
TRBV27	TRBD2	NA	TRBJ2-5	CASRTVAGTQETQYF	TGTGCCAGCCGAACCGTAGCGGGGACGCAAGAGACCCAGTACTTC
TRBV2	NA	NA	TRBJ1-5	CASRGDSNQPQHF	TGTGCCAGCCGCGGAGATAGCAATCAGCCCCAGCATTTT